This T cell receptor (beta chain) was recovered during a study of blood T cell repertoires in COVID-19. In the study overall: Sample material is recorded as cDNA or gDNA derived from T cells, B-cell-depleted T cells, or PBMCs.

Cohort 3 donors counted as recovered after two negative PCRs, clearance, or resolved symptoms. The ends were cut back, 0 bases at V and 3 bases at J, with 15 bases in the middle. The germline V gene encodes CDR1 SGHNT and CDR2 YYREEE (reference sequence). This CDR3 spans 16 amino acids. Under the authors' procedure: Amplification from reference gene primers served as the basis for estimated nucleated cell counts. The method was immunoSEQ multiplex PCR; TCRdb's version includes in-frame clones alone and lacks a portion of them. The V and J calls and clone size come from that table; D and trimming were worked out from the DNA. The sample includes approximately 270,000 clones, approximately 85% seen only once; the top ten take roughly 4%.

The sequenced material came from PBMCs or T cells enriched from blood (not recorded which). The clonotype originates from a woman in her twenties or thirties who had recovered from COVID-19. V is TRBV5-4 and J is TRBJ1-2; D might be TRBD1 (6 bases). The CDR3 is CASSLELGALHYGYTF. In nucleotides, the CDR3 is TGTGCCAGCAGCTTGGAATTGGGGGCTCTTCACTATGGCTACACCTTC.